The 2 T cell receptor beta chains reported below all come from one sample, sequenced in a study of blood T cell repertoires in COVID-19. Produced via immunoSEQ multiplex PCR; TCRdb's table is partial and in-frame only. The sample includes approximately 400,000 clones, just over 90% of them seen just once. Sequenced material: PBMCs or T cells enriched from blood (not recorded which). The receptors stem from a woman between 35 and 50 years old who had been exposed to COVID-19.

The gene calls are TRBV7-3 and TRBJ2-2; 12 bases fit TRBD2. After removal of 2 bases from V and 1 base from J, the junction contained 8 bases not matched to a gene. In germline, CDR1 is SGHTA, CDR2 FQGTGA. The CDR3 runs to 19 residues. The CDR3 DNA reads TGTGCCAGCAGCTTAGCCCCTAGCGGGGGGGCCCTGAACACCGGGGAGCTGTTTTTT. Residues: CASSLAPSGGALNTGELFF.

V is TRBV18 and J is TRBJ1-1; TRBD1 is a possible D gene (6 bases). The CDR3 is 13 residues long. Germline V gene data show CDR1 as KGHSH and CDR2 as LQKENI. V dropped 6 bases and J dropped 10 bases, with 18 bases sitting between them. The DNA of the CDR3 is TGTGCCAGCTCGCCGACACAGGGAGTGGGAGCTTTCTTT. This codes for CASSPTQGVGAFF. The entire variable domain, with the rest obtained from reference TRBV18 and TRBJ1-1, is as follows: NAGVMQNPRHLVRRRGQEARLRCSPMKGHSHVYWYRQLPEEGLKFMVYLQKENIIDESGMPKERFSAEFPKEGPSILRIQQVVRGDSAAYFCASSPTQGVGAFFGQGTRLTVV.